A selection of T cell receptor beta chains follows, all from one sample in a study of T-cell memory formation after mild COVID-19. TCRdb ran MiXCR on the 5' RACE reads and lists one entry per CDR3 protein. Of about 130,000 distinct CDR3 sequences detected, 20% to 25% appear once; the ten largest clones hold roughly 25%. Source material: PBMCs or a T cell subset sorted from them (not recorded which). These receptors came from an adult woman who had mild COVID-19 (a few samples of this study predate the infection). Cell type and time point are not known. CDR3s include the opening cysteine and the closing phenylalanine or tryptophan. D genes are given only for firm matches. Expanded clones are given a class, and other clones once, few, many or no size at all.

CDR3: CASSRRPYEQYF; DNA: TGTGCCAGCAGTAGGAGACCCTACGAGCAGTACTTC; V: TRBV3-1; D: -; size: -; J: TRBJ2-7
CDR3: CASSQFYTDTQYF; DNA: TGTGCCAGCAGTCAATTTTACACAGATACGCAGTATTTT; V: TRBV6-6; D: -; size: few; J: TRBJ2-3
CDR3: CASSQSKGLYYGYTF; DNA: TGCGCCAGCAGCCAAAGCAAGGGGCTTTACTATGGCTACACCTTC; V: TRBV4-3; D: -; size: -; J: TRBJ1-2
CDR3: CASSSGQGTDTQYF; DNA: TGCGCCAGCAGCTCCGGACAGGGTACAGATACGCAGTATTTT; V: TRBV5-1; D: TRBD1; size: many; J: TRBJ2-3
CDR3: CASSQGMSGANVLTF; DNA: TGTGCCAGCAGCCAGGGGATGTCTGGGGCCAACGTCCTGACTTTC; V: TRBV7-2; D: -; size: few; J: TRBJ2-6
CDR3: CASSVDRVTGELFF; DNA: TGTGCCAGCAGTGTGGACAGGGTCACCGGGGAGCTGTTTTTT; V: TRBV27; D: TRBD1; size: few; J: TRBJ2-2
CDR3: CASSVGDWYGYTF; DNA: TGTGCCAGCAGCGTAGGGGATTGGTATGGCTACACCTTC; V: TRBV9; D: -; size: -; J: TRBJ1-2
CDR3: CASSSKMGAEAFF; DNA: TGTGCCAGCAGCTCCAAGATGGGGGCTGAAGCTTTCTTT; V: TRBV7-9; D: -; size: few; J: TRBJ1-1
CDR3: CASSPSARETQYF; DNA: TGTGCCAGCAGCCCCTCGGCTAGAGAGACCCAGTACTTC; V: TRBV7-9; D: -; size: few; J: TRBJ2-5
CDR3: CASSYSQTGAEAFF; DNA: TGTGCCAGCAGTTACTCTCAGACAGGGGCTGAAGCTTTCTTT; V: TRBV6-2/TRBV6-3; D: TRBD1; size: -; J: TRBJ1-1
CDR3: CASKTGGGGYTF; DNA: TGTGCCAGCAAAACAGGGGGCGGTGGCTACACCTTC; V: TRBV27; D: TRBD1; size: -; J: TRBJ1-2
CDR3: CASSSEEWDTGELFF; DNA: TGTGCCAGCAGTTCCGAGGAGTGGGACACCGGGGAGCTGTTTTTT; V: TRBV6-5; D: -; size: -; J: TRBJ2-2
CDR3: CASTDLDYNEQFF; DNA: TGTGCCAGCACCGATCTAGATTACAATGAGCAGTTCTTC; V: TRBV12-3/TRBV12-4; D: -; size: -; J: TRBJ2-1
CDR3: CASSFRDRAGDTQYF; DNA: TGCGCCAGCAGCTTCCGGGACAGGGCCGGAGATACGCAGTATTTT; V: TRBV5-1; D: TRBD1; size: -; J: TRBJ2-3
CDR3: CASSSYLDEQFF; DNA: TGTGCCAGCAGCTCTTACTTGGATGAGCAGTTCTTC; V: TRBV5-6; D: -; size: few; J: TRBJ2-1
CDR3: CASTSGEGRLEQYF; DNA: TGTGCCAGCACCTCGGGGGAGGGCCGACTCGAGCAGTACTTC; V: TRBV5-6; D: TRBD2; size: few; J: TRBJ2-7
CDR3: CASSLGLGRNEQFF; DNA: TGTGCCAGCTCACTGGGCCTCGGCCGCAATGAGCAGTTCTTC; V: TRBV18; D: -; size: -; J: TRBJ2-1
CDR3: CSLDGISTEVFF; DNA: TGCAGTTTGGACGGGATTAGCACTGAAGTTTTCTTT; V: TRBV20-1; D: -; size: -; J: TRBJ1-1
CDR3: CASSQEVYEQYF; DNA: TGTGCCAGCAGTCAAGAGGTGTACGAGCAGTACTTC; V: TRBV7-9; D: -; size: -; J: TRBJ2-7
CDR3: CASSYSGDQNTEAFF; DNA: TGTGCCAGCAGTTACTCAGGGGATCAGAACACTGAAGCTTTCTTT; V: TRBV6-5; D: -; size: few; J: TRBJ1-1
CDR3: CATTAGESYGYTF; DNA: TGTGCCACCACCGCAGGGGAATCTTATGGCTACACCTTC; V: TRBV15; D: -; size: -; J: TRBJ1-2
CDR3: CASSLVDGGIQPQHF; DNA: TGTGCCAGCAGCTTAGTGGACGGGGGTATTCAGCCCCAGCATTTT; V: TRBV7-2; D: -; size: -; J: TRBJ1-5
CDR3: CASSLGTGNYEQYF; DNA: TGTGCTAGCAGCTTAGGAACAGGGAACTACGAGCAGTACTTC; V: TRBV5-1; D: -; size: many; J: TRBJ2-7
CDR3: CATSRERVNSYEQYF; DNA: TGTGCCACCAGCAGAGAGCGGGTCAACTCCTACGAGCAGTACTTC; V: TRBV15; D: -; size: few; J: TRBJ2-7
CDR3: CASRGENTDTQYF; DNA: TGTGCCAGCAGGGGAGAGAACACAGATACGCAGTATTTT; V: TRBV11-3; D: -; size: -; J: TRBJ2-3
CDR3: CASSPGGTYGYTF; DNA: TGCGCCAGCAGTCCTGGGGGCACCTATGGCTACACCTTC; V: TRBV4-1; D: -; size: once; J: TRBJ1-2
CDR3: CASGLARDTQYF; DNA: TGTGCTAGTGGTTTGGCTAGGGATACGCAGTATTTT; V: TRBV12-5; D: -; size: -; J: TRBJ2-3
CDR3: CASSLQPDRVLGTQYF; DNA: TGTGCCAGCAGCTTACAACCGGACAGGGTATTGGGTACGCAGTATTTT; V: TRBV7-9; D: TRBD1; size: -; J: TRBJ2-3
CDR3: CASSVTGGENTEAFF; DNA: TGTGCCAGCAGCGTAACAGGGGGCGAAAACACTGAAGCTTTCTTT; V: TRBV9; D: TRBD1; size: -; J: TRBJ1-1
CDR3: CASSLEQGAFYEQYF; DNA: TGTGCCAGCAGCTTGGAACAGGGGGCATTCTACGAGCAGTACTTC; V: TRBV5-5; D: TRBD1; size: -; J: TRBJ2-7
CDR3: CASSATGWGETQYF; DNA: TGCGCCAGCAGCGCGACAGGATGGGGAGAGACCCAGTACTTC; V: TRBV5-1; D: -; size: few; J: TRBJ2-5
CDR3: CASGRGYQPQHF; DNA: TGTGCCAGCGGGAGGGGTTATCAGCCCCAGCATTTT; V: TRBV25-1; D: -; size: -; J: TRBJ1-5
CDR3: CASSVPRQGAYEQYF; DNA: TGTGCCAGCAGCGTACCCAGACAGGGAGCCTACGAGCAGTACTTC; V: TRBV21-1; D: -; size: -; J: TRBJ2-7
CDR3: CASSPGGSRQETQYF; DNA: TGTGCCAGCAGTCCGGGGGGATCAAGACAAGAGACCCAGTACTTC; V: TRBV28; D: TRBD2; size: -; J: TRBJ2-5
CDR3: CATSVARGNTGELFF; DNA: TGTGCCACCAGCGTGGCAAGGGGGAACACCGGGGAGCTGTTTTTT; V: TRBV15; D: -; size: -; J: TRBJ2-2
CDR3: CASSLLTGSGEKLFF; DNA: TGCGCCAGCAGCCTATTGACAGGGTCGGGTGAAAAACTGTTTTTT; V: TRBV5-1; D: TRBD1; size: few; J: TRBJ1-4
CDR3: CASSPVAGGIDEQYF; DNA: TGTGCCAGCAGTCCCGTAGCGGGAGGGATCGACGAGCAGTACTTC; V: TRBV27; D: TRBD2; size: -; J: TRBJ2-7
CDR3: CASSPRDGGFEKLFF; DNA: TGTGCCAGCAGTCCCAGGGACGGTGGATTTGAAAAACTGTTTTTT; V: TRBV12-3/TRBV12-4; D: -; size: -; J: TRBJ1-4
CDR3: CASSLAKRGEQFF; DNA: TGTGCCAGCAGCCTCGCCAAGAGAGGTGAGCAGTTCTTC; V: TRBV14; D: -; size: once; J: TRBJ2-1
CDR3: CSVVEQSEAFF; DNA: TGCAGCGTTGTGGAGCAATCTGAAGCTTTCTTT; V: TRBV29-1; D: -; size: -; J: TRBJ1-1
CDR3: CASSFLIIVIGNEQFF; DNA: TGTGCCAGCAGCTTTCTCATAATCGTAATAGGGAATGAGCAGTTCTTC; V: TRBV5-5; D: -; size: -; J: TRBJ2-1
CDR3: CAWSDSDEQYF; DNA: TGTGCCTGGAGTGACAGCGACGAGCAGTACTTC; V: TRBV30; D: -; size: -; J: TRBJ2-7
CDR3: CASSQAGTSEYNEQFF; DNA: TGTGCCAGCAGCCAAGCAGGGACTAGCGAGTACAATGAGCAGTTCTTC; V: TRBV4-2; D: TRBD2; size: -; J: TRBJ2-1
CDR3: CASSLGQKTYEQYF; DNA: TGTGCCAGCAGCTTAGGACAGAAAACCTACGAGCAGTACTTC; V: TRBV5-6; D: -; size: few; J: TRBJ2-7
CDR3: CATSDLGAGVENEQFF; DNA: TGTGCCACCAGTGATTTGGGAGCGGGAGTAGAAAATGAGCAGTTCTTC; V: TRBV24-1; D: TRBD2; size: few; J: TRBJ2-1
CDR3: CASSQGHGYTF; DNA: TGTGCCAGCAGCCAAGGGCATGGCTACACCTTC; V: TRBV3-1; D: -; size: few; J: TRBJ1-2
CDR3: CASSYRVVDGELFF; DNA: TGTGCCAGCAGTTACCGTGTGGTTGACGGGGAGCTGTTTTTT; V: TRBV6-5; D: -; size: few; J: TRBJ2-2
CDR3: CASSPGSRTGSYEQYF; DNA: TGTGCCAGCAGCCCAGGCTCTAGGACTGGATCCTACGAGCAGTACTTC; V: TRBV4-2; D: -; size: few; J: TRBJ2-7
CDR3: CATSDLTADTQYF; DNA: TGTGCCACCAGTGATTTAACCGCAGATACGCAGTATTTT; V: TRBV24-1; D: -; size: -; J: TRBJ2-3
CDR3: CASSSKPHEQYF; DNA: TGTGCCAGCAGCTCCAAACCCCACGAGCAGTACTTC; V: TRBV13; D: -; size: -; J: TRBJ2-7
CDR3: CASSLRVAGVIRDTQYF; DNA: TGTGCCAGCAGCCTCCGTGTAGCGGGGGTGATCAGGGATACGCAGTATTTT; V: TRBV7-8; D: TRBD2; size: -; J: TRBJ2-3
CDR3: CSVEDPGRYEQYF; DNA: TGCAGCGTTGAAGATCCCGGCCGCTACGAGCAGTACTTC; V: TRBV29-1; D: -; size: -; J: TRBJ2-7